The 24 T cell receptor beta chains below were found in one sample sequenced in a study of cytomegalovirus exposure and HLA in healthy donors. The study ran its PCR with 60 Vbeta and 13 Jbeta primers. Some clones are missing from TCRdb's copy, which holds only in-frame ones; the method was immunoSEQ multiplex PCR. The sample contains 100,000 to 150,000 clones, about four fifths of which appear only once. The specimen sequenced was PBMCs. These receptors all stem from a man aged 40-49 years in good health and CMV-seronegative.

J is TRBJ2-1 and V is TRBV9, with a possible D match to TRBD2 (6 bases). CDR3 length: 15 residues. The V gene lost 3 bases and the J gene lost 7 bases, with 17 bases spanning the gap. The V gene's germline CDR1 is SGDLS and CDR2 YYNGEE. CDR3 bases: TGTGCCAGCAGCGATCACGGGACTCCCGGGAATGAGCAGTTCTTC. The encoded protein is CASSDHGTPGNEQFF.

This clone was counted once. The chain joins TRBV7-3 to TRBJ2-1, with no clear D. V lost 1 base and J lost 2, with 6 bases in between. In germline, CDR1 is SGHTA, CDR2 FQGTGA. CDR3 length: 14 amino acids. CDR3 DNA sequence: TGTGCCAGCAGCTTAATCGGTCCCTACAATGAGCAGTTCTTC. This gives the protein CASSLIGPYNEQFF.

The V call is TRBV10-2, the J call TRBJ2-1; 7 bases fit TRBD2. The CDR3 spans 13 residues. The ends lost 0 bases at V and 9 bases at J; junction bases unmatched: 2. CDR1 is WSHSY and CDR2 is SAAADI in the germline V gene. DNA of the CDR3: TGCGCCAGCAGTGAGTCGTGGGGGGGTGAGCAGTTCTTC. It is translated as CASSESWGGEQFF.

V is TRBV9 and J is TRBJ2-5, with D possibly TRBD2 on 5 matching bases. In germline, CDR1 is SGDLS, CDR2 YYNGEE. There are 12 residues in the CDR3. V was pared by 4 bases and J by 8 bases, with 12 bases between. CDR3 sequence reads: CASSYTGNTQYF. Here the CDR3 DNA reads TGTGCCAGCAGCTATACCGGGAATACCCAGTACTTC.

The count of this clone is one. J is TRBJ1-2 and V is TRBV7-2, with 8 bases fitting TRBD1. Germline values: CDR1 SGHTA, CDR2 FQGNSA. Unmatched junction bases numbered 7, after V lost 6 bases and J lost 7 bases. CDR3 length: 13 residues. The CDR3 sequence is CASRPDREGGYTF. CDR3 sequence (DNA): TGTGCCAGCAGGCCGGACAGGGAAGGTGGCTACACCTTC.

The chain is built from TRBV27 and TRBJ2-1; TRBD2 is a possible D gene (5 bases). This CDR3 spans 15 amino acids. V lost 2 bases and J lost 4, with 12 bases in between. CDR1 and CDR2 from the germline V gene are MNHEY and SMNVEV (reference sequence). The CDR3 protein is CASSLMRAVYNEQFF. The CDR3 bases are TGTGCCAGCAGTTTAATGAGGGCAGTATACAATGAGCAGTTCTTC.

The genes are TRBV5-1 and TRBJ2-3, with no clear D. Germline CDR1 reads SGHRS; CDR2 reads YFSETQ. CDR3 length: 19 amino acids. The V end lost 0 bases, the J end lost 0 bases, and 20 bases lay between the germline ends. The CDR3, as DNA: TGCGCCAGCAGCTTGGGAACGACCTACACGAGGAGAAGCACAGATACGCAGTATTTT. It codes for CASSLGTTYTRRSTDTQYF. Complete variable domain (other parts from reference TRBV5-1 and TRBJ2-3): KAGVTQTPRYLIKTRGQQVTLSCSPISGHRSVSWYQQTPGQGLQFLFEYFSETQRNKGNFPGRFSGRQFSNSRSEMNVSTLELGDSALYLCASSLGTTYTRRSTDTQYFGPGTRLTVL.

This chain uses TRBV11-1 with TRBJ2-7; 13 bases are a match to TRBD2. The CDR3 length is 14 residues. The germline gives CDR1 SGHAT, CDR2 FQDESV (reference sequence). V gave up 4 bases and J gave up 6 bases; unmatched junction bases: 3. The CDR3 sequence: CASSYGTSGVEQYF. The DNA for the CDR3 is TGTGCCAGCAGCTACGGGACTAGCGGGGTCGAGCAGTACTTC.

The V and J genes are TRBV2 and TRBJ1-5; 10 bases fit TRBD1. This CDR3 has 15 residues. Germline CDR1 reads SNHLY; CDR2 reads FYNNEI. V lost 4 bases and J lost 6; bases outside the gene matches: 6. CDR3 loop: CASSGQGAIGQPQHF. Written as DNA, the CDR3 is TGTGCCAGCAGTGGACAGGGGGCGATCGGTCAGCCCCAGCATTTT.

The chain links TRBV28 to TRBJ1-2; 7 positions match TRBD1. The length of the CDR3 is 14 residues. Trimming at V came to 4 bases and at J to 7 bases, leaving 9 bases not matched to a gene. CDR1 and CDR2 from the germline V gene are MDHEN and SYDVKM. CDR3 region: CASSYREGARGYTF. CDR3 DNA: TGTGCCAGCAGTTACCGTGAGGGGGCACGTGGCTACACCTTC.

The chain uses TRBV11-2 and TRBJ1-6; no reliable D call. The V gene lost 5 bases and the J gene lost 7 bases, with 12 bases spanning the gap. This CDR3 comprises 14 residues. CDR1 is SGHAT, CDR2 FQNNGV, per germline. CDR3 nucleotides: TGTGCCAGCAGCCCCTCCCAGGCAAATTCACCCCTCCACTTT. This translates into CASSPSQANSPLHF.

The rearrangement links TRBV5-1 to TRBJ2-1, with TRBD1 matching 7 bases. The CDR3 covers 15 residues. Germline V gives CDR1 SGHRS, CDR2 YFSETQ. V was clipped by 2 bases and J by 4 bases; unmatched bases: 6. CDR3 bases: TGCGCCAGCAGCTTAGACAGGGTTTCGTACAATGAGCAGTTCTTC. This encodes CASSLDRVSYNEQFF.

This clone has just one count. The V and J genes are TRBV10-3 and TRBJ1-1, with 9 bases that match TRBD1. The ends lost 8 bases at V and 4 bases at J; junction bases unmatched: 5. Per germline, CDR1 ENHRY and CDR2 SYGVKD. The CDR3 totals 13 residues. Here the CDR3 DNA reads TGTGCCATCTTGGGGACAGGGCGCACTGAAGCTTTCTTT. It codes for CAILGTGRTEAFF.

This clone was found a few times. The chain recombines TRBV28 with TRBJ1-2; D uncertain. Germline CDR1 is MDHEN and CDR2 is SYDVKM. V lost 3 bases and J lost 8, with 10 bases in between. The CDR3 sequence is 12 residues long. CDR3 coding DNA: TGTGCCAGCAGTTTTGCCGGTTGGGGCTACACCTTC. Encoded protein: CASSFAGWGYTF.

V and J are TRBV7-9 and TRBJ1-1; D remains ambiguous. With 1 base removed from V and 2 bases from J, the gap between germline ends came to 5 bases. Germline values: CDR1 SEHNR, CDR2 FQNEAQ (reference sequence). This CDR3 has 13 amino acids. The CDR3 DNA is TGTGCCAGCAGCTTAGGGGCAAACACTGAAGCTTTCTTT. Its protein product is CASSLGANTEAFF.

The CDR3 DNA follows: TGTGCCAGCAGCTTTGATCGGGATAGCAATCAGCCCCAGCATTTT. This codes for CASSFDRDSNQPQHF. This chain connects TRBV7-2 to TRBJ1-5; D is unresolved. The CDR3 sequence is 15 residues long. Germline CDR1 is SGHTA and CDR2 is FQGNSA. V was shortened by 3 bases and J by 0 bases, with 9 bases between the two germline ends.

This chain uses TRBV27 with TRBJ1-6; 8 bases fit TRBD1. In germline, CDR1 is MNHEY, CDR2 SMNVEV (reference sequence). The CDR3 totals 14 residues. Unmatched junction bases numbered 3, after V lost 3 bases and J lost 8 bases. The CDR3 DNA reads as TGTGCCAGCAGTTTGACAGGGGACGATTCACCCCTCCACTTT. It codes for CASSLTGDDSPLHF.

This rearrangement joins TRBV19 to TRBJ2-5; 9 bases match TRBD1. J was trimmed by 5 bases and V by 0 bases; bases with no gene match: 16. The germline gives CDR1 LNHDA, CDR2 SQIVND (reference sequence). The length of the CDR3 is 19 residues. The CDR3 loop is CASSIDYGRDRAEEETQYF. The CDR3 nucleotides are TGTGCCAGTAGTATAGATTATGGCCGGGACAGGGCGGAGGAGGAGACCCAGTACTTC.

V and J are TRBV27 and TRBJ2-5; no definite D call. CDR1 is MNHEY and CDR2 is SMNVEV in the germline V gene (reference sequence). The CDR3 runs 12 residues. The V end was cut by 3 bases, the J end by 12 bases, with 14 bases between. The CDR3 sequence: CASSFLGTPEYF. CDR3 bases: TGTGCCAGCAGTTTTTTGGGCACCCCCGAGTACTTC.

As to this clone: Other nucleotide sequences in the sample specify the same CDR3. V and J are TRBV7-2 and TRBJ2-7; D may be TRBD2 (6 bases). Germline V gene lookup returns CDR1 SGHTA and CDR2 FQGNSA. There are 15 residues in the CDR3. V dropped 4 bases and J dropped 0 bases, with 13 bases sitting between them. This CDR3 reads CASSSTGTASYEQYF. The CDR3 DNA sequence: TGTGCCAGCAGCTCCACGGGGACTGCCTCCTACGAGCAGTACTTC.

V usage is TRBV11-3 and J usage is TRBJ2-6; 7 bases map to TRBD2. The CDR3 has 15 amino acids. In germline, CDR1 is SGHNT, CDR2 YENEEA. Trimming took 2 bases from V and 2 from J; bases not matched to a gene: 0. DNA for the CDR3: TGTGCCAGCAGCTTACGGGGGGCTGGGGCCAACGTCCTGACTTTC. Protein product: CASSLRGAGANVLTF.

The chain combines TRBV6-1 with TRBJ2-1; 8 nucleotides match TRBD1. The germline V gene encodes CDR1 MNHNS and CDR2 SASEGT. The junction had 9 bases not matched to a gene; V was cut back by 2 bases and J by 9 bases. The CDR3 sequence is 15 residues long. For the CDR3, the DNA is TGTGCCAGCAGTGAACCACAGGGGGGCGCGGGTGAGCAGTTCTTC. Translating it yields CASSEPQGGAGEQFF.

The genes are TRBV5-1 and TRBJ2-5; TRBD1 might be the D (6 bases). The V and J ends lost 0 bases and 4 bases respectively, with 19 bases between them. Germline V gene data show CDR1 as SGHRS and CDR2 as YFSETQ. The CDR3 totals 17 residues. The CDR3 is CASSLEPWDIGGETQYF. The DNA for the CDR3 is TGCGCCAGCAGCTTGGAGCCGTGGGACATCGGAGGAGAGACCCAGTACTTC.

This chain links TRBV18 with TRBJ2-2, with 7 bases that match TRBD1. Germline V gene lookup returns CDR1 KGHSH and CDR2 LQKENI. V lost 2 bases and J lost 2; bases outside the gene matches: 2. This CDR3 is 15 amino acids long. As DNA, the CDR3 is TGTGCCAGCTCACCAACAGGGGCAAACACCGGGGAGCTGTTTTTT. This sequence encodes CASSPTGANTGELFF.